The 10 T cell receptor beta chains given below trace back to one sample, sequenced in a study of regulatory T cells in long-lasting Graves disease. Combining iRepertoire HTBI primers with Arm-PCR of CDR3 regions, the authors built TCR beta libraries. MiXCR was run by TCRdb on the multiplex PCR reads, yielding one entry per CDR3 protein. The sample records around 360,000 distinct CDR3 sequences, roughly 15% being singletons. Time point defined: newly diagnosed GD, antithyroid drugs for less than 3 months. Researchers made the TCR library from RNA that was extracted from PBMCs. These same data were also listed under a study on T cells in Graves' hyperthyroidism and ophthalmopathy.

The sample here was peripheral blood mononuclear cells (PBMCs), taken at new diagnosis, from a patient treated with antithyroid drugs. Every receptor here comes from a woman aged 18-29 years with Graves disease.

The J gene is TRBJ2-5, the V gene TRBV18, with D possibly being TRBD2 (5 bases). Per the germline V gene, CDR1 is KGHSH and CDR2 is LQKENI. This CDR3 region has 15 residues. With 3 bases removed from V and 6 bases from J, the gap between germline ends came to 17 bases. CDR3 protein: CASSPFPGSGKTQYF. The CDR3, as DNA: TGTGCCAGCTCACCTTTTCCGGGATCCGGAAAGACCCAGTACTTC. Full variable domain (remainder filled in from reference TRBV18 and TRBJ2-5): NAGVMQNPRHLVRRRGQEARLRCSPMKGHSHVYWYRQLPEEGLKFMVYLQKENIIDESGMPKERFSAEFPKEGPSILRIQQVVRGDSAAYFCASSPFPGSGKTQYFGPGTRLLVL.

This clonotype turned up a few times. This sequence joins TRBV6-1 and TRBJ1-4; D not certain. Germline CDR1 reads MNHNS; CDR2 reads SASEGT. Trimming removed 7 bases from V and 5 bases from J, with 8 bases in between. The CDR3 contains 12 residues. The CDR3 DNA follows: TGTGCCAGCAATGAGGGAAATGAAAAACTGTTTTTT. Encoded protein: CASNEGNEKLFF.

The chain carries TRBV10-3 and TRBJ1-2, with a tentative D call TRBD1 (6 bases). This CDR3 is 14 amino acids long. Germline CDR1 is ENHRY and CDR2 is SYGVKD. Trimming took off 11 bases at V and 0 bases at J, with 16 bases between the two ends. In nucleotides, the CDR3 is TGTGCCGTACCCGGGACAAACACTAACTATGGCTACACCTTC. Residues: CAVPGTNTNYGYTF.

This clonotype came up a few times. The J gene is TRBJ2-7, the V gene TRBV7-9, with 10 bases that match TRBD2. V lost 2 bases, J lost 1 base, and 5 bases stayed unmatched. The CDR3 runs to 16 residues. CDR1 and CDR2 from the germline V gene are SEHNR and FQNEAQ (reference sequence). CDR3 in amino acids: CASSLIAGGSSYEQYF. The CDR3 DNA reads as TGTGCCAGCAGCTTAATAGCGGGAGGCTCTTCCTACGAGCAGTACTTC. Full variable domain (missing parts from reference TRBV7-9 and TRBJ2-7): DTGVSQNPRHKITKRGQNVTFRCDPISEHNRLYWYRQTLGQGPEFLTYFQNEAQLEKSRLLSDRFSAERPKGSFSTLEIQRTEQGDSAMYLCASSLIAGGSSYEQYFGPGTRLTVT.

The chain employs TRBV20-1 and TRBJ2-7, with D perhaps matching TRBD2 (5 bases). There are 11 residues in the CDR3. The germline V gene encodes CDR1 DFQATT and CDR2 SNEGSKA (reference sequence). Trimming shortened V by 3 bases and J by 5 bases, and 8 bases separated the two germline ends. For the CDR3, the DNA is TGCAGTGCTAGTTCGGAGGACGAGCAGTACTTC. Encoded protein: CSASSEDEQYF.

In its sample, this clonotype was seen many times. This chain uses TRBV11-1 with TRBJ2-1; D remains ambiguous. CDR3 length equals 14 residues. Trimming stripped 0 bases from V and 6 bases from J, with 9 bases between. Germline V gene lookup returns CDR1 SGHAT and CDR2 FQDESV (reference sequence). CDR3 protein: CASSLAGWANEQFF. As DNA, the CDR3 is TGTGCCAGCAGCTTAGCGGGATGGGCCAATGAGCAGTTCTTC.

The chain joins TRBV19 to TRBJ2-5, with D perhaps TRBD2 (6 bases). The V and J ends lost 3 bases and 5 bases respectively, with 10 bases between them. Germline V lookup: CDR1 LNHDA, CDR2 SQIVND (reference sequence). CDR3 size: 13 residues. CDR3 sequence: CASSMDAGETQYF. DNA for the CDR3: TGTGCCAGTAGTATGGACGCGGGGGAGACCCAGTACTTC.

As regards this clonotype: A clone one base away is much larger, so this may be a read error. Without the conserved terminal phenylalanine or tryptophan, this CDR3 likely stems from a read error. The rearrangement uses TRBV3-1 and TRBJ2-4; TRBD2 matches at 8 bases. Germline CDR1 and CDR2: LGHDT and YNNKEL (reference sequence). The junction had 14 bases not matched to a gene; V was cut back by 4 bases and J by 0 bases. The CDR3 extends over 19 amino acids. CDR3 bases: TGTGCCAGCAGCCGTTTCGTGGCAGCGGGGGCCCTAGCCAAAAACATTCAGTACCTC. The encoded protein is CASSRFVAAGALAKNIQYL.

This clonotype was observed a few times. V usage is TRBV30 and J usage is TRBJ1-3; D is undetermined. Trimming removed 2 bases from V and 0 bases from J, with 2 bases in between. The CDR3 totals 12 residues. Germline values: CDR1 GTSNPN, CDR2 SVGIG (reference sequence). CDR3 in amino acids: CAWSPSGNTIYF. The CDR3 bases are TGTGCCTGGAGTCCCTCTGGAAACACCATATATTTT.

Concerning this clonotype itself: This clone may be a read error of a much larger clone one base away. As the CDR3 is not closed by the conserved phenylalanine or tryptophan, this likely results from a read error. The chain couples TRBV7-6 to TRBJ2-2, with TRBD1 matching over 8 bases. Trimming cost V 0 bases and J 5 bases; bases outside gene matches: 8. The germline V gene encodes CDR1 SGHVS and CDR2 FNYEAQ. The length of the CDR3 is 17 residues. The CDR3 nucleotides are TGTGCCAGCAGCTTAGCCATGAGCAGGGGGCTTACCGGGGAGCTGTTTCTT. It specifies CASSLAMSRGLTGELFL.